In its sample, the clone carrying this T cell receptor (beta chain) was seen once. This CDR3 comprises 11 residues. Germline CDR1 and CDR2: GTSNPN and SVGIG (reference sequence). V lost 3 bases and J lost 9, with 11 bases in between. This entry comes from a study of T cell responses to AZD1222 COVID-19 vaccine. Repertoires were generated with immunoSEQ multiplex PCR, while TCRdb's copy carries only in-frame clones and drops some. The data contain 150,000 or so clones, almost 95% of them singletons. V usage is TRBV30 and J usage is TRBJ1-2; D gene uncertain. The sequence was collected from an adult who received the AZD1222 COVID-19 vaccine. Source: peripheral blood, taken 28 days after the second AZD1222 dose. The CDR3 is CAWRASCSYTF. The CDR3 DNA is TGTGCCTGGAGGGCTTCTTGTAGCTACACCTTC. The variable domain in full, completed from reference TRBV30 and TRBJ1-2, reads SQTIHQWPATLVQPVGSPLSLECTVEGTSNPNLYWYRQAAGRGLQLLFYSVGIGQISSEVPQNLSASRPQDRQFILSSKKLLLSDSGFYLCAWRASCSYTFGSGTRLTVV.